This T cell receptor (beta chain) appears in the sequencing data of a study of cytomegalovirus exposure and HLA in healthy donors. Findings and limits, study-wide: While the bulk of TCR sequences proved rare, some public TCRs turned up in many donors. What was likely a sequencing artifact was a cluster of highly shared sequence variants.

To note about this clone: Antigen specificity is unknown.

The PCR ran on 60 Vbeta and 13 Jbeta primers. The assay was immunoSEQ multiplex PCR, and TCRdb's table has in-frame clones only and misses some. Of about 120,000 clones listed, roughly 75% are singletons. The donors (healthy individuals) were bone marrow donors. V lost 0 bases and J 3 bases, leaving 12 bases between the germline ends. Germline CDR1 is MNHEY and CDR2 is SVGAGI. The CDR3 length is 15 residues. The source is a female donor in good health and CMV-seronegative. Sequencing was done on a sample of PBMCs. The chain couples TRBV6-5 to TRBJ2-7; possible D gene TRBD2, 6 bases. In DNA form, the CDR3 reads TGTGCCAGCAGTTACTCGAACCGGGGGAACTACGAGCAGTACTTC. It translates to CASSYSNRGNYEQYF.